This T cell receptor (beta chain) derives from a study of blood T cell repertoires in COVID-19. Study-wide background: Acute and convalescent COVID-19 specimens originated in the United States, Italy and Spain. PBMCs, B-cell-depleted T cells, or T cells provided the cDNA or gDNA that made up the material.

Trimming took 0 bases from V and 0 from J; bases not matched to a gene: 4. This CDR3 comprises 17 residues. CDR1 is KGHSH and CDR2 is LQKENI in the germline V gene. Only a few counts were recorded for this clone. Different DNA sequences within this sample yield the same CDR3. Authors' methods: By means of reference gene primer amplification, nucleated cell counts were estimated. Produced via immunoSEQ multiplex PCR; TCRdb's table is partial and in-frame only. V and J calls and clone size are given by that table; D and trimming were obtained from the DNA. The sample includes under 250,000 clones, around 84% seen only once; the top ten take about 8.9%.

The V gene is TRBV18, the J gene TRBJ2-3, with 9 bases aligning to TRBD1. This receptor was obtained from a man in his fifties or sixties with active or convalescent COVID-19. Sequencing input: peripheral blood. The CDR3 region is CASSPPGQGTSTDTQYF. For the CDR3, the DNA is TGTGCCAGCTCACCACCGGGACAGGGTACTAGCACAGATACGCAGTATTTT.